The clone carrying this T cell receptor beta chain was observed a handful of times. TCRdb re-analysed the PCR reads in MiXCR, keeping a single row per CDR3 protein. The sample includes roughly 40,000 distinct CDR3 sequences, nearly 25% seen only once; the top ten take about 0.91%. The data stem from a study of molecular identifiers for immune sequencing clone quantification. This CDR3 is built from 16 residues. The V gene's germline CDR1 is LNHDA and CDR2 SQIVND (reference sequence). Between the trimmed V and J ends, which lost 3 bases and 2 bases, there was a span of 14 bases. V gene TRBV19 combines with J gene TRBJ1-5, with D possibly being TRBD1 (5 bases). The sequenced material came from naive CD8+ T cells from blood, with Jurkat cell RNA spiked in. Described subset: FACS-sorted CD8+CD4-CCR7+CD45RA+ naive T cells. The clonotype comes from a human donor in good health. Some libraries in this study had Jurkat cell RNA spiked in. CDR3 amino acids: CASSIMGGRGNQPQHF. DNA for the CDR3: TGTGCCAGTAGTATTATGGGGGGAAGAGGCAATCAGCCCCAGCATTTT.